These T cell receptor beta chains were read from a single sample in a study of CD8+ T cells in alopecia areata. Sequencing used immunoSEQ multiplex PCR; TCRdb keeps in-frame clones, though not all of them. Counted here are fewer than 100,000 clones, around 60% occurring once; the ten biggest clones make up 15%. The sequences come from CD8+ T cells sorted from blood, collected at week 4, from a patient treated with tofacitinib. The receptors come from a human donor with alopecia areata. CDR3s include the opening cysteine and the closing phenylalanine or tryptophan. A D gene is named only where the DNA matches it firmly.

J | V | D | CDR3
TRBJ2-1 | TRBV5-6 | TRBD1 | CASSISGQEYNEQFF
TRBJ2-1 | TRBV9 | TRBD2 | CASSVAGLAGNEQFF
TRBJ2-5 | TRBV6-5 | TRBD1 | CASSGTDFAETQYF
TRBJ1-2 | TRBV27 | NA | CASSLSGSNGYTF
TRBJ2-3 | TRBV4-1 | NA | CASAGGGTSTDTQYF
TRBJ1-1 | TRBV29-1 | NA | CSVAGAGITEAFF
TRBJ2-7 | TRBV9 | TRBD1 | CASSVAGTGAYEQYF
TRBJ2-3 | TRBV12-5 | TRBD1 | CASGTGGNPTQYF
TRBJ1-2 | TRBV29-1 | NA | CSVENLGQPYGYTF
TRBJ1-2 | TRBV13 | NA | CASSQGTANYGYTF
TRBJ1-2 | TRBV4-1 | NA | CASSQPGRDLQDYTF
TRBJ2-3 | TRBV7-6 | NA | CASSFSAGPADTQYF
TRBJ2-2 | TRBV7-9 | NA | CASSATNTGELFF
TRBJ2-7 | TRBV29-1 | TRBD2 | CSVEEASGYEQYF
TRBJ1-2 | TRBV25-1 | NA | CASSEWNGQAYGYTF
TRBJ1-2 | TRBV28 | NA | CASSFGPIYGYTF
TRBJ2-1 | TRBV29-1 | NA | CSVNPSGESSYNEQFF
TRBJ1-1 | TRBV7-9 | NA | CASSAEGGLNTEAFF
TRBJ2-1 | TRBV6-5 | NA | CASSPLGSSYNEQFF
TRBJ2-3 | TRBV9 | NA | CASSVAPRGSSADTQYF
TRBJ1-1 | TRBV29-1 | NA | CSVGNTGTLTEAFF
TRBJ2-7 | TRBV29-1 | NA | CSVEDGSYEQYF
TRBJ1-1 | TRBV5-4 | NA | CASSLGDGYTEAFF
TRBJ2-7 | TRBV4-2 | NA | CASSEPGAYEQYF
TRBJ1-1 | TRBV27 | NA | CASSSGGPLAEAFF
TRBJ2-7 | TRBV13 | NA | CASSFRGGAYEQYF
TRBJ2-7 | TRBV5-4 | NA | CASSLGVYEQYF
TRBJ2-7 | TRBV27 | NA | CASSFGLEQYF
TRBJ2-7 | TRBV7-9 | TRBD1 | CASSHPGQSYEQYF
TRBJ2-2 | TRBV27 | NA | CASRGHGHGELFF
TRBJ2-5 | TRBV4-1 | NA | CASSRRERVETQYF
TRBJ1-1 | TRBV19 | NA | CASLAGPTEAFF
TRBJ1-1 | TRBV29-1 | NA | CSVEDRVMNTEAFF
TRBJ2-5 | TRBV4-3 | NA | CASSQGWGNYETQYF
TRBJ2-5 | TRBV28 | NA | CASRREEETQYF
TRBJ2-7 | TRBV4-3 | NA | CASSQAGGEIYEQYF
TRBJ2-3 | TRBV18 | NA | CASSPSSRTDTQYF
TRBJ2-5 | TRBV5-6 | TRBD1 | CASSPGQGRQETQYF
TRBJ1-2 | TRBV6-4 | TRBD1 | CASSDSGQADGYTF
TRBJ2-5 | TRBV7-9 | TRBD1 | CASSNTPTGYWGETQYF
TRBJ2-3 | TRBV2 | NA | CASSLFEDTQYF
TRBJ2-5 | TRBV6-5 | NA | CASSYSMGFQYF